Presented here are 28 T cell receptor beta chains from one specimen sequenced in a study of T-cell reconstitution after alpha-beta-depleted transplantation in children. Using unique molecular identifiers, the investigators prepared the TCRbeta library. TCRdb processed the PCR reads anew with MiXCR; each CDR3 protein has one entry. Seen here are some 830,000 distinct CDR3 sequences, less than 20% observed once, and the top ten hold approximately 5%. The starting material was PBMCs, mostly from graft donor cells, obtained 360 days after TCRalphabeta/CD19-depleted stem cell transplant. The receptors come from a male patient between 10 and 17 years old who had a stem cell transplant for acute lymphoblastic leukemia, so the T cells may come from the graft donor.

This clonotype was observed a few times. This chain joins TRBV21-1 and TRBJ1-5; the table calls TRBD1, which could not be checked here. TRBV21-1 is marked as a pseudogene. This CDR3 has 11 amino acids. This chain's CDR3 is CASRTPWPQHF. The CDR3 coding sequence is TGTGCCAGCAGAACGCCCTGGCCCCAGCATTTT.

This clonotype has ten or more counts. V and J are TRBV7-2 and TRBJ1-2, with TRBD1 identical over 7 bases. J gave up 4 bases and V 5 bases, and 4 bases lay outside the gene matches. There are 13 residues in the CDR3. Germline CDR1 reads SGHTA; CDR2 reads FQGNSA. The CDR3 reads CASSERTGYGYTF. The CDR3 DNA reads TGTGCCAGCAGCGAAAGGACAGGCTATGGCTACACCTTC.

The sample holds a few counts of this clonotype. V is TRBV7-2 and J is TRBJ1-2, with unresolved D. V gave up 1 base and J gave up 2 bases, with 8 bases separating them. This CDR3 region has 14 residues. Germline-derived CDR1 and CDR2 are SGHTA and FQGNSA. The CDR3 nucleotides are TGTGCCAGCAGCTTAGTTGGTCAGAACTATGGCTACACCTTC. Amino acid sequence: CASSLVGQNYGYTF.

The chain links TRBV20-1 to TRBJ2-3; 7 bases align to TRBD2. Germline V gene sequence: CDR1 DFQATT, CDR2 SNEGSKA (reference sequence). The CDR3 extends over 17 amino acids. After removal of 2 bases from V and 4 bases from J, the junction contained 15 bases not matched to a gene. CDR3 nucleotides: TGCAGTGCTAGAAACCCTGGCGGGGCGGGAGACCCAGATACGCAGTATTTT. Residues: CSARNPGGAGDPDTQYF.

There are a few counts of this clonotype. The CDR3, as DNA: TGTGCCAGCAGCTTAGTGTATTTT. Residues: CASSLVYF. V and J are TRBV7-2 and TRBJ2-3; D gene uncertain. V was clipped by 1 base and J by 14 bases, with 1 base between them. CDR1 is SGHTA, CDR2 FQGNSA, per germline. This CDR3 contains 8 residues.

As for this clonotype: Because the CDR3's place on the DNA is in doubt, the DNA is left out and the CDR3 is given as listed by TCRdb. V usage is TRBV12-3 or TRBV12-4 and J usage is TRBJ2-1; the table's D call TRBD2 went unverified against the DNA. The CDR3 is 21 amino acids long, termini counted. This CDR3 reads CASILAQFRAFPISSYNEQFF.

This chain links TRBV5-1 with TRBJ2-7, with TRBD2 matching 8 bases. Germline V gene data show CDR1 as SGHRS and CDR2 as YFSETQ. Trimming removed 4 bases from V and 4 bases from J; junction bases left unmatched: 13. The CDR3 is 16 residues long. CDR3 region: CASSTGRLTSDYEQYF. CDR3 sequence (DNA): TGCGCCAGCAGCACCGGCCGGCTGACTAGCGATTACGAGCAGTACTTC.

This clonotype was picked up many times. The chain recombines TRBV12-3 or TRBV12-4 with TRBJ2-7, with 7 bases that match TRBD1. The V gene end was trimmed by 1 base and the J gene end by 1 base; junction bases not matched to a gene: 4. This CDR3 has 15 amino acids. CDR3 in amino acids: CASSLDGQASYEQYF. DNA of the CDR3: TGTGCCAGCAGTTTAGACGGACAGGCGTCCTACGAGCAGTACTTC.

CDR3 coding DNA: TGCGCCAGCAGCAAGAAAAGGGAGCAGTTCTTC. Translation gives CASSKKREQFF. The V gene is TRBV5-1, the J gene TRBJ2-1; no definite D call. Trimming cost V 4 bases and J 10 bases, with 9 bases left between them. This CDR3 is 11 amino acids long. The germline gives CDR1 SGHRS, CDR2 YFSETQ.

The chain links TRBV5-1 to TRBJ2-7; D unresolved. This CDR3 has 15 residues. V was trimmed by 0 bases and J by 0 bases, leaving 10 bases between them. Germline-derived CDR1 and CDR2 are SGHRS and YFSETQ. The CDR3 is CASSLGTESSYEQYF. The CDR3 DNA follows: TGCGCCAGCAGCTTGGGGACGGAGAGCTCCTACGAGCAGTACTTC. Filled out from reference TRBV5-1 and TRBJ2-7, the complete variable domain reads KAGVTQTPRYLIKTRGQQVTLSCSPISGHRSVSWYQQTPGQGLQFLFEYFSETQRNKGNFPGRFSGRQFSNSRSEMNVSTLELGDSALYLCASSLGTESSYEQYFGPGTRLTVT.

This sequence joins TRBV14 and TRBJ2-1; TRBD1 might be the D (6 bases). This CDR3 spans 16 amino acids. Between the trimmed V and J ends, which lost 4 bases and 6 bases, there was a span of 19 bases. Germline loops: CDR1 SGHDN, CDR2 FVKESK. CDR3 residues: CASSRFGRQVSNEQFF. The CDR3 coding sequence is TGTGCCAGCAGCCGGTTCGGTAGACAGGTGAGCAATGAGCAGTTCTTC.

In regard to this clonotype: A much larger clone differs from this one at a single base, so this may be a read error. The chain links TRBV4-2 to TRBJ2-1; a weak D match, TRBD1 (5 bases). The CDR3 is 16 residues long. The germline CDR1 and CDR2 sequences are LGHNA and YNFKEQ. The CDR3 here is CASSQLDSEPYNKQFF. CDR3 in DNA: TGTGCCAGCAGCCAACTCGACAGTGAGCCCTACAATAAGCAGTTCTTC.

V and J are TRBV2 and TRBJ2-3, with D unresolved. The germline V and J ends were trimmed by 2 bases and 12 bases, with 3 bases remaining between them. Germline CDR1 is SNHLY and CDR2 is FYNNEI. This CDR3 contains 9 residues. The CDR3 sequence: CASSEPQYF. In nucleotides, the CDR3 is TGTGCCAGCAGTGAACCCCAGTATTTT.

This clonotype was recorded at least ten times. The genes are TRBV29-1 and TRBJ2-3; perhaps D is TRBD1 or TRBD2 (5 bases each). Trimming took off 8 bases at V and 2 bases at J, with 17 bases between the two ends. The CDR3 runs to 14 residues. The germline CDR1 and CDR2 sequences are SQVTM and ANQGSEA. The CDR3 nucleotides read TGCAGCTCGTCGTCCGGGACCTTCACAGATACGCAGTATTTT. This codes for CSSSSGTFTDTQYF.

This clonotype was counted only a few times. The chain is built from TRBV7-6 and TRBJ2-2; D gene unclear. CDR1 is SGHVS and CDR2 is FNYEAQ in the germline V gene. V was pared by 0 bases and J by 6 bases, with 8 bases between. This CDR3 region has 14 residues. CDR3 nucleotides: TGTGCCAGCAGCTTAGCAATTTCAGCCGGGGAGCTGTTTTTT. Translating it yields CASSLAISAGELFF.

A few counts support this clonotype. The chain combines TRBV12-3 or TRBV12-4 with TRBJ2-1; D is perhaps TRBD2 (5 bases). V lost 7 bases and J 1 base, leaving 11 bases between the germline ends. This CDR3 is 14 amino acids long. CDR3 DNA sequence: TGTGCCAGCACCCCAACTAGGTCCTACAATGAGCAGTTCTTC. This gives the protein CASTPTRSYNEQFF.

This clonotype was found a few times. V and J are TRBV27 and TRBJ2-2; D uncertain. Germline V lookup: CDR1 MNHEY, CDR2 SMNVEV (reference sequence). The CDR3 contains 13 residues. The V end lost 6 bases, the J end lost 9 bases, and 14 bases lay between the germline ends. The DNA of the CDR3 is TGTGCCAGCAGCGCACCCCTCCTGCGGGAGCTGTTTTTT. This sequence encodes CASSAPLLRELFF.

This clonotype was seen repeatedly, ten times or more. The V gene is TRBV29-1, the J gene TRBJ2-1; 11 bases fit TRBD2. The length of the CDR3 is 15 residues. Germline loops: CDR1 SQVTM, CDR2 ANQGSEA. V gave up 4 bases and J gave up 7 bases; unmatched junction bases: 9. The DNA for the CDR3 is TGCAGCGTTGCCCAAACTAGCGGGAGCGGGAATGAGCAGTTCTTC. This codes for CSVAQTSGSGNEQFF.

The CDR3 DNA is TGTGCCAGCAGCTTGGGGACAGGGTTGATCTACAATGAGCAGTTCTTC. Translating gives CASSLGTGLIYNEQFF. The chain couples TRBV5-8 to TRBJ2-1; 8 nucleotides agree with TRBD1. Germline V gene lookup returns CDR1 SGHTS and CDR2 YDEGEE. This CDR3 has 16 amino acids. V was clipped by 0 bases and J by 3 bases; unmatched bases: 5.

Notes on this clonotype: The junction and the germline gene differ at one end; a read error may be behind it. The chain has TRBV5-4 and TRBJ2-7, with D possibly TRBD1 on 11 matching bases. Germline V lookup: CDR1 SGHNT, CDR2 YYREEE (reference sequence). This CDR3 region has 19 residues. The CDR3 here is CACSLAGTGGGLAFYEQYF. As DNA, the CDR3 is TGTGCCTGCAGCTTGGCCGGGACAGGGGGGGGACTAGCGTTTTACGAGCAGTACTTC. The variable domain in full, with the rest retrieved from reference TRBV5-4 and TRBJ2-7, is ETGVTQSPTHLIKTRGQQVTLRCSSQSGHNTVSWYQQALGQGPQFIFQYYREEENGRGNFPPRFSGLQFPNYSSELNVNALELDDSALYLCACSLAGTGGGLAFYEQYFGPGTRLTVT.

There are a few counts of this clonotype. The chain employs TRBV27 and TRBJ2-7; 9 bases fit TRBD1. The CDR3 runs 15 residues. J was trimmed by 2 bases and V by 2 bases; bases with no gene match: 4. The germline V gene has CDR1 MNHEY and CDR2 SMNVEV (reference sequence). The CDR3 protein is CASSLVRDRAYEQYF. CDR3 coding DNA: TGTGCCAGCAGTTTAGTCCGGGACAGGGCCTACGAGCAGTACTTC.

This sequence joins TRBV5-1 and TRBJ2-3; 11 bases map to TRBD2. Trimming took 4 bases from V and 5 from J; bases not matched to a gene: 18. The CDR3 runs 19 residues. CDR1 is SGHRS and CDR2 is YFSETQ in the germline V gene. For the CDR3, the DNA is TGCGCCAGCAGCCCCCCATCCCATAGCGGGAGGGGGAGGGGAGATACGCAGTATTTT. Its translation: CASSPPSHSGRGRGDTQYF.

The chain recombines TRBV10-2 with TRBJ2-3; 11 bases fit TRBD2. The CDR3 is made up of 16 amino acids. Germline V CDR1 and CDR2: WSHSY, SAAADI. Unmatched junction bases numbered 9, after V lost 8 bases and J lost 2 bases. CDR3 loop: CASSGRLAGTTDTQYF. CDR3 bases: TGCGCCAGCTCGGGGAGACTAGCGGGAACCACAGATACGCAGTATTTT.

The gene calls are TRBV29-1 and TRBJ1-2; 8 positions match TRBD1. Germline values: CDR1 SQVTM, CDR2 ANQGSEA. Germline trimming cut 7 bases from V and 2 bases from J; bases unmatched to any gene: 6. The CDR3 loop spans 13 amino acids. The CDR3 reads CSALTGANYGYTF. The CDR3 nucleotides are TGCAGCGCATTGACAGGGGCCAACTATGGCTACACCTTC.

This clonotype came up a few times. V gene TRBV20-1 combines with J gene TRBJ2-1; TRBD1 or TRBD2 may be the D gene (5 bases each). Germline loops: CDR1 DFQATT, CDR2 SNEGSKA (reference sequence). Trimming pared 5 bases from V and 0 bases from J, leaving 14 bases between. The CDR3 has 15 residues. The CDR3 DNA reads as TGCAGTGCTGGGAGCTGGGGCGACTCCTACAATGAGCAGTTCTTC. Amino acids: CSAGSWGDSYNEQFF.

The chain is built from TRBV12-3 or TRBV12-4 and TRBJ1-1; no clear D. V gave up 8 bases and J gave up 7 bases, with 17 bases separating them. There are 13 residues in the CDR3. CDR3 coding DNA: TGTGCCAGCCGCACTGCCCCAGCGGATGAAGCTTTCTTT. Amino acids: CASRTAPADEAFF.

The chain links TRBV11-2 to TRBJ1-1; D ambiguous. Germline V gene sequence: CDR1 SGHAT, CDR2 FQNNGV. V dropped 1 base and J dropped 11 bases, with 8 bases sitting between them. The CDR3 contains 11 residues. The DNA for the CDR3 is TGTGCCAGCAGCTTAGTGGGTAATGCTTTCTTT. Its translation: CASSLVGNAFF.

The chain joins TRBV20-1 to TRBJ2-7, with TRBD1 matching 9 bases. This CDR3 is built from 15 residues. The V gene end was trimmed by 3 bases and the J gene end by 4 bases; junction bases not matched to a gene: 10. Germline V gene lookup returns CDR1 DFQATT and CDR2 SNEGSKA (reference sequence). The CDR3 DNA reads as TGCAGTGCTAGGAATCCACGGGACAGGGATTACGAGCAGTACTTC. Amino acids: CSARNPRDRDYEQYF.